Presented here are 21 T cell receptor beta chains from one specimen sequenced in a study of beta chain features in type 1 diabetes. Their antigens remain unidentified. Study-level results: In every one of the four CD4+ subsets, TCRB CDR3s were moderately but significantly shorter in Type 1 diabetes patients.

Reverse transcription of all isolated RNA meant that expressed TCRB transcripts were sequenced. Sequenced by immunoSEQ multiplex PCR; TCRdb stores in-frame clones only, minus some. This table has roughly 400,000 clones, around 10% appearing once. Input material: central memory CD4+ T cells from blood. These receptors all come from a man aged 30-40 years with type 1 diabetes.

The chain has TRBV7-2 and TRBJ2-3; weak D call: TRBD2 (6 bases). There are 11 residues in the CDR3. CDR1 is SGHTA, CDR2 FQGNSA, per germline. Trimming shortened V by 7 bases and J by 6 bases, and 8 bases separated the two germline ends. This CDR3 is CASKAGDTQYF. The CDR3 DNA reads as TGTGCCAGCAAGGCGGGGGATACGCAGTATTTT.

This clone was seen a few times. The rearrangement uses TRBV19 and TRBJ1-1, with a weak D call TRBD1 (5 bases). Trimming removed 5 bases from V and 0 bases from J, with 16 bases in between. This CDR3 is built from 16 residues. Germline V gives CDR1 LNHDA, CDR2 SQIVND (reference sequence). The chain's CDR3 is CASSFIYRRVNTEAFF. CDR3 coding DNA: TGTGCCAGTAGTTTTATCTACAGGCGAGTGAACACTGAAGCTTTCTTT.

The rearrangement uses TRBV11-2 and TRBJ1-2; no firm D call. V lost 2 bases and J 4 bases, leaving 8 bases between the germline ends. The CDR3 runs 13 residues. CDR1 and CDR2 (germline): SGHAT, FQNNGV. In DNA form, the CDR3 reads TGTGCCAGCAGCTTAAGCACGGCCTATGGCTACACCTTC. The encoded protein is CASSLSTAYGYTF.

The table lists this clone with a few counts. The chain joins TRBV5-1 to TRBJ2-3; 7 nucleotides align to TRBD2. Germline CDR1 is SGHRS and CDR2 is YFSETQ. CDR3 length: 14 residues. Trimming removed 4 bases from V and 2 bases from J; junction bases left unmatched: 4. The CDR3 loop is CASSPGTTTDTQYF. The CDR3 bases are TGCGCCAGCAGCCCGGGGACTACCACAGATACGCAGTATTTT.

A few counts support this clone. The rearrangement joins TRBV19 to TRBJ2-5, with 11 bases identical to TRBD1. Germline V gene sequence: CDR1 LNHDA, CDR2 SQIVND (reference sequence). Unmatched junction bases numbered 6, after V lost 8 bases and J lost 1 base. This CDR3 spans 15 amino acids. DNA of the CDR3: TGTGCCAGTCGGACAGGGGGCGCGGGCCAAGAGACCCAGTACTTC. This gives the protein CASRTGGAGQETQYF.

This clone was found a few times. This chain joins TRBV28 and TRBJ1-2; possibly TRBD1 for D (6 bases). Trimming took 4 bases from V and 4 from J, leaving 16 bases between them. CDR1 MDHEN and CDR2 SYDVKM come from the germline V gene. CDR3 size: 15 residues. The CDR3 reads CASSSPGQNTYGYTF. CDR3 DNA: TGTGCCAGCAGTTCCCCTGGACAGAACACCTATGGCTACACCTTC.

This clone was detected only a few times. The J gene is TRBJ1-6, the V gene TRBV30, with D unresolved. The V end lost 0 bases, the J end lost 7 bases, and 13 bases lay between the germline ends. The CDR3 spans 15 residues. Germline CDR1 is GTSNPN and CDR2 is SVGIG (reference sequence). CDR3 loop: CAWSVRSGANSPLHF. CDR3 DNA sequence: TGTGCCTGGAGTGTACGCTCGGGAGCGAATTCACCCCTCCACTTT.

This clone was recorded a few times. The J gene is TRBJ2-1, the V gene TRBV7-2, with 7 bases matching TRBD2. The germline gives CDR1 SGHTA, CDR2 FQGNSA. The CDR3 is 13 residues long. Germline trimming cut 8 bases from V and 5 bases from J; bases unmatched to any gene: 6. CDR3 nucleotides: TGTGCCAGCCGGGCTAGCGGACACAATGAGCAGTTCTTC. The encoded protein is CASRASGHNEQFF. Variable domain in full (rest from reference TRBV7-2 and TRBJ2-1): GAGVSQSPSNKVTEKGKDVELRCDPISGHTALYWYRQSLGQGLEFLIYFQGNSAPDKSGLPSDRFSAERTGGSVSTLTIQRTQQEDSAVYLCASRASGHNEQFFGPGTRLTVL.

This chain joins TRBV5-4 and TRBJ2-1; D is undetermined. Trimming pared 5 bases from V and 0 bases from J, leaving 12 bases between. CDR1 and CDR2 (germline): SGHNT, YYREEE (reference sequence). CDR3 length: 15 amino acids. The DNA of the CDR3 is TGTGCCAGCAGGCGTGACGGAAGCTCCTACAATGAGCAGTTCTTC. It yields the protein CASRRDGSSYNEQFF.

There are a few counts of this clone. CDR3 coding DNA: TGTGCCAGCCGAGCTTGGTCTAGGACAGATACGCAGTATTTT. Translated, it gives CASRAWSRTDTQYF. This rearrangement joins TRBV7-9 to TRBJ2-3; D unclear. The CDR3 has 14 residues. Deletions cut 8 bases from V and 3 bases from J, with 15 bases between. Germline CDR1 reads SEHNR; CDR2 reads FQNEAQ (reference sequence).

The chain uses TRBV7-2 and TRBJ1-2; the match to TRBD1 covers 9 bases. Trimming removed 3 bases from V and 6 bases from J; junction bases left unmatched: 5. Germline CDR1 SGHTA, CDR2 FQGNSA. CDR3 size: 14 residues. CDR3 bases: TGTGCCAGCAGCTTCCGGACAGGGGCGGATGGCTACACCTTC. Translation gives CASSFRTGADGYTF.

A few counts support this clone. The V call is TRBV10-3, the J call TRBJ2-7; 9 bases agree with TRBD2. Losses at the gene ends were 7 bases for V and 1 base for J; bases not matched to a gene: 8. Germline V gives CDR1 ENHRY, CDR2 SYGVKD. CDR3 size: 15 residues. The CDR3 reads CAIKPTSGTSYEQYF. The DNA for the CDR3 is TGTGCCATCAAGCCGACTAGCGGTACATCCTACGAGCAGTACTTC.

The chain carries TRBV15 and TRBJ1-2; 7 bases match TRBD1. The CDR3 has 13 amino acids. J gave up 9 bases and V 5 bases, and 9 bases lay outside the gene matches. CDR1 and CDR2 (germline): LNHNV, YYDKDF (reference sequence). The CDR3 reads CATSVSGTVSYTF. In DNA form, the CDR3 reads TGTGCCACCAGCGTATCCGGGACAGTGAGCTACACCTTC.

With respect to this clone: As the CDR3 is not closed by the conserved phenylalanine or tryptophan, this likely results from a read error. The V and J genes are TRBV7-9 and TRBJ2-2; D remains ambiguous. Germline-derived CDR1 and CDR2 are SEHNR and FQNEAQ (reference sequence). The CDR3 spans 11 residues. The V and J ends lost 0 bases and 8 bases respectively, with 1 base between them. The CDR3 sequence: CASSLAGELFL. CDR3 nucleotide sequence: TGTGCCAGCAGCTTAGCAGGGGAGCTGTTTCTT.

CDR3: CASKTGQVTEAFF. For the CDR3, the DNA is TGTGCCAGCAAGACAGGCCAGGTTACTGAAGCTTTCTTT. The V call is TRBV6-5, the J call TRBJ1-1; possible D gene TRBD1, 6 bases. Trimming took off 7 bases at V and 5 bases at J, with 14 bases between the two ends. CDR1 is MNHEY and CDR2 is SVGAGI in the germline V gene. This CDR3 spans 13 amino acids.

This clone occurred a few times. V usage is TRBV5-1 and J usage is TRBJ1-2; D is possibly TRBD1 (5 bases). The germline CDR1 and CDR2 sequences are SGHRS and YFSETQ. V was trimmed by 3 bases and J by 8 bases, leaving 11 bases between them. There are 12 residues in the CDR3. For the CDR3, the DNA is TGCGCCAGCAGCTACTTCGGGGACGGCTACACCTTC. This gives the protein CASSYFGDGYTF. Full variable domain (rest looked up from reference TRBV5-1 and TRBJ1-2): KAGVTQTPRYLIKTRGQQVTLSCSPISGHRSVSWYQQTPGQGLQFLFEYFSETQRNKGNFPGRFSGRQFSNSRSEMNVSTLELGDSALYLCASSYFGDGYTFGSGTRLTVV.

This clone was seen more than once but under ten times. The chain joins TRBV12-5 to TRBJ2-2, with TRBD2 matching over 8 bases. The germline V gene has CDR1 LGHNT and CDR2 FRNRAP. The junction had 11 bases not matched to a gene; V was cut back by 3 bases and J by 2 bases. The CDR3 consists of 18 residues. CDR3 sequence (DNA): TGTGCTAGTGGTTTACCGGGAGGGAGTCCTGCAAACACCGGGGAGCTGTTTTTT. Translation gives CASGLPGGSPANTGELFF.

To note about this clone: Other DNA variants within this sample encode the same CDR3. The V and J genes are TRBV6-5 and TRBJ2-1; D might be TRBD1 (6 bases). This CDR3 is 14 amino acids long. V dropped 3 bases and J dropped 4 bases, with 10 bases sitting between them. Germline CDR1 reads MNHEY; CDR2 reads SVGAGI. CDR3 loop: CASSYGQGYNEQFF. As DNA, the CDR3 is TGTGCCAGCAGTTATGGGCAGGGGTACAATGAGCAGTTCTTC.

This clone was counted a few times. V is TRBV10-3 and J is TRBJ2-3; 8 nucleotides match TRBD2. Germline lookup yields CDR1 ENHRY and CDR2 SYGVKD. The CDR3 length is 16 residues. J lost 4 bases, V lost 6 bases, and 12 bases had no gene match. The CDR3 here is CAISNPGLGSSDTQYF. DNA for the CDR3: TGTGCCATCAGCAACCCGGGACTAGGGTCGTCAGATACGCAGTATTTT.

This clone was counted ten times or more. The chain has TRBV5-4 and TRBJ2-5; 8 positions match TRBD1. Trimming removed 4 bases from V and 5 bases from J; junction bases left unmatched: 10. CDR1 is SGHNT and CDR2 is YYREEE in the germline V gene (reference sequence). The CDR3 loop spans 15 amino acids. The CDR3 DNA is TGTGCCAGCAGCGCAGGACAGGGAATGGGGGAGACCCAGTACTTC. The encoded protein is CASSAGQGMGETQYF.

This clone was recorded a few times. The V call is TRBV4-2, the J call TRBJ2-7; no definite D call. CDR1 is LGHNA, CDR2 YNFKEQ, per germline. Trimming shortened V by 1 base and J by 0 bases, and 7 bases separated the two germline ends. The CDR3 extends over 14 amino acids. The CDR3 nucleotides are TGTGCCAGCAGCCAAGTTTTCGGCTCCTACGAGCAGTACTTC. Translation: CASSQVFGSYEQYF.